This TCR beta chain was obtained from a study of blood T cells in healthy people across ages. Study context: Template switching picked up about one barcoded beta molecule for each two T cells.

Total RNA amounts of at least 5 micrograms were extracted per sample. There are 15 residues in the CDR3. Trimming cost V 0 bases and J 9 bases, with 17 bases left between them. The germline gives CDR1 MNHEY, CDR2 SVGEGT. Primed by a sample-barcoded 5' primer and a J-beta primer mix, a second PCR proceeded for 7 to 11 cycles. TCRdb passed the 5' RACE reads through MiXCR, listing each CDR3 protein once. The table has over 1,200,000 distinct CDR3 sequences, around 55% seen once. The sequencing sample was made of blood. This TCR derives from a young man in good health. The chain joins TRBV6-2 or TRBV6-3 to TRBJ2-5, with D perhaps TRBD1 (5 bases). In DNA, the CDR3 is TGTGCCAGCAGTTACTCGGGGCCCAGGGCGGCGGCCCAGTACTTC. The encoded protein is CASSYSGPRAAAQYF.